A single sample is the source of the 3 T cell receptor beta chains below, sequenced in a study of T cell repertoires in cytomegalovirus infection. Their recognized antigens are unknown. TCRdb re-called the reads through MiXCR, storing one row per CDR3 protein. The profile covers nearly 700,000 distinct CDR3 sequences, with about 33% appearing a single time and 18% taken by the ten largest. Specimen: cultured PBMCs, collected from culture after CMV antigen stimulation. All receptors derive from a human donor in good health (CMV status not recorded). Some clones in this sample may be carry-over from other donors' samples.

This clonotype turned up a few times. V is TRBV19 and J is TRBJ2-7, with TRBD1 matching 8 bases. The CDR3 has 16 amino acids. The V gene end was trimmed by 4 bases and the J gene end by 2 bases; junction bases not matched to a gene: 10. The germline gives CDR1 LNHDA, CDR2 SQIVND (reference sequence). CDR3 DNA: TGTGCCAGTAGTACATCTGCCTGGGACAGGCCCTACGAGCAGTACTTC. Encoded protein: CASSTSAWDRPYEQYF.

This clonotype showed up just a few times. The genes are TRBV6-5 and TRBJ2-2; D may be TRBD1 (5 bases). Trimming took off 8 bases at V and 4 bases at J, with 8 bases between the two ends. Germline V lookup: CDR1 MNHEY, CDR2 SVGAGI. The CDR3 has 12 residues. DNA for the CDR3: TGTGCCAGCGGAAGGGGCACCGGGGAGCTGTTTTTT. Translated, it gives CASGRGTGELFF.

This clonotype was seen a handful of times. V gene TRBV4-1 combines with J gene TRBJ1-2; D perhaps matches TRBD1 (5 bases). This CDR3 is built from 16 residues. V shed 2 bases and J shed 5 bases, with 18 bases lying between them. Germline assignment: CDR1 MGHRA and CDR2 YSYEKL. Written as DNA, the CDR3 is TGCGCCAGCAGCCAAAGGTTGGCCGGCAGGGAATATGGCTACACCTTC. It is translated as CASSQRLAGREYGYTF.